This T cell receptor (beta chain) was documented in a study of cytomegalovirus exposure and HLA in healthy donors. For the study at large: An analysis done earlier identified approximately 120 million unique TCR beta sequences from approximately 180 million T cells. Overall study results and limits: The classifier reportedly diagnosed cytomegalovirus status with high specificity and sensitivity.

The CDR3 covers 15 residues. The germline V gene encodes CDR1 MNHEY and CDR2 SVGAGI. After removal of 2 bases from V and 3 bases from J, the junction contained 5 bases not matched to a gene. On this clone itself: As yet, its antigen is unknown.

Primers for the PCR totalled 60 Vbeta and 13 Jbeta. Assay: immunoSEQ multiplex PCR; the TCRdb copy retains only in-frame clones and omits some. The sample has around 140,000 clones; 60% to 85% are singletons. Sequenced: PBMCs. The chain joins TRBV6-5 to TRBJ2-7; TRBD2 agrees at 9 bases. The source is a man aged 40-49 years in good health and CMV-seropositive. In DNA, the CDR3 is TGTGCCAGCAGTTACCTCGGACTAGCGAGCTACGAGCAGTACTTC. It is translated as CASSYLGLASYEQYF.